The 31 T cell receptor beta chains below come from one sample, sequenced in a study of technical replicates of blood from a handful of donors. TCRdb keeps only in-frame clones here, not all; method: immunoSEQ multiplex PCR. This sample has 65,000 to 85,000 clones, with about 92% found just once. Sequencing input: T cells isolated from PBMCs. These receptors were obtained from a human donor in good health.

J is TRBJ1-1 and V is TRBV6-6, with unresolved D. V gave up 6 bases and J gave up 5 bases, with 16 bases separating them. Germline CDR1 is MNHNY and CDR2 is SVGAGI (reference sequence). The CDR3 extends over 14 amino acids. Written as DNA, the CDR3 is TGTGCCAGCAGCTTAGGTGGCCTCAGGACTGAAGCTTTCTTT. Its protein is CASSLGGLRTEAFF.

This sequence joins TRBV6-5 and TRBJ1-2; 7 bases line up with TRBD1. This CDR3 comprises 14 residues. The V gene's germline CDR1 is MNHEY and CDR2 SVGAGI. Trimming at V came to 7 bases and at J to 0 bases, leaving 5 bases not matched to a gene. The CDR3 sequence is CASTTGTANYGYTF. The CDR3 DNA is TGTGCCAGCACCACCGGGACAGCTAACTATGGCTACACCTTC.

The chain joins TRBV6-1 to TRBJ2-1; the match to TRBD2 covers 11 bases. CDR1 and CDR2 (germline): MNHNS, SASEGT. Unmatched junction bases numbered 4, after V lost 6 bases and J lost 6 bases. The CDR3 contains 14 residues. The CDR3 loop is CASRISGRANEQFF. CDR3 nucleotides: TGTGCCAGCAGGATTAGCGGGAGGGCCAATGAGCAGTTCTTC.

The table lists this clone with a count of one. V and J are TRBV5-1 and TRBJ2-7, with 8 bases that match TRBD2. The CDR3 length is 15 residues. V lost 4 bases and J lost 3; bases outside the gene matches: 9. Germline V gene data show CDR1 as SGHRS and CDR2 as YFSETQ. CDR3 protein: CASSPFSGKVYEQYF. As DNA, the CDR3 is TGCGCCAGCAGCCCCTTTAGCGGGAAAGTCTACGAGCAGTACTTC. Complete variable domain (other parts from reference TRBV5-1 and TRBJ2-7): KAGVTQTPRYLIKTRGQQVTLSCSPISGHRSVSWYQQTPGQGLQFLFEYFSETQRNKGNFPGRFSGRQFSNSRSEMNVSTLELGDSALYLCASSPFSGKVYEQYFGPGTRLTVT.

This clone was observed a single time. The rearrangement uses TRBV29-1 and TRBJ1-2; 7 nucleotides match TRBD1. The ends lost 6 bases at V and 3 bases at J; junction bases unmatched: 16. This CDR3 region has 16 residues. In germline, CDR1 is SQVTM, CDR2 ANQGSEA. CDR3 loop: CSVVPKLTGIHYGYTF. In DNA, the CDR3 is TGCAGCGTCGTACCCAAGTTGACAGGGATCCACTATGGCTACACCTTC.

V usage is TRBV10-2 and J usage is TRBJ2-5; tentative D call: TRBD2 (5 bases). Deletions cut 4 bases from V and 2 bases from J, with 11 bases between. The CDR3 totals 14 residues. Germline V lookup: CDR1 WSHSY, CDR2 SAAADI. The CDR3 DNA reads as TGCGCCAGCAGTGGCGGGCAGCTACAAGAGACCCAGTACTTC. Amino acids: CASSGGQLQETQYF.

The CDR3 here is CASSLGTRVQETQYF. The DNA of the CDR3 is TGTGCCAGCAGCTTGGGGACACGCGTGCAAGAGACCCAGTACTTC. This chain connects TRBV5-4 to TRBJ2-5; tentatively, D is TRBD1 (5 bases). Per the germline V gene, CDR1 is SGHNT and CDR2 is YYREEE (reference sequence). The CDR3 consists of 15 residues. Trimming stripped 0 bases from V and 2 bases from J, with 11 bases between.

The chain uses TRBV19 and TRBJ2-1, with 9 bases fitting TRBD2. Per germline, CDR1 LNHDA and CDR2 SQIVND (reference sequence). Losses at the gene ends were 2 bases for V and 4 bases for J; bases not matched to a gene: 6. This CDR3 comprises 16 residues. The CDR3 protein is CASSIRLAGPYNEQFF. DNA of the CDR3: TGTGCCAGTAGTATACGGCTAGCGGGACCGTACAATGAGCAGTTCTTC.

The V and J genes are TRBV6-6 and TRBJ2-4; 11 nucleotides match TRBD2. Germline V lookup: CDR1 MNHNY, CDR2 SVGAGI (reference sequence). The ends lost 6 bases at V and 9 bases at J; junction bases unmatched: 4. The CDR3 runs 13 residues. CDR3 amino acids: CASSTSGRGIQYF. The CDR3 nucleotides are TGTGCCAGCAGCACTAGCGGGAGAGGCATTCAGTACTTC.

The chain combines TRBV29-1 with TRBJ2-5; the match to TRBD1 covers 10 bases. Germline CDR1 SQVTM, CDR2 ANQGSEA. CDR3 length: 12 amino acids. J was trimmed by 6 bases and V by 7 bases; bases with no gene match: 5. CDR3 DNA sequence: TGCAGCGGCGACAGGGGGCAAAAGACCCAGTACTTC. Its translation: CSGDRGQKTQYF.

The chain combines TRBV28 with TRBJ1-1; possible D gene TRBD1, 5 bases. The V and J ends lost 8 bases and 1 base respectively, with 14 bases between them. The length of the CDR3 is 14 residues. CDR1 and CDR2 from the germline V gene are MDHEN and SYDVKM. CDR3 DNA sequence: TGTGCCAGCTACCTCCAGGGCCAGAACACTGAAGCTTTCTTT. Translation gives CASYLQGQNTEAFF.

This chain uses TRBV4-3 with TRBJ2-2, with a possible D match to TRBD1 (6 bases). Per the germline V gene, CDR1 is LGHNA and CDR2 is YSLEER. This CDR3 is built from 15 residues. Trimming removed 3 bases from V and 4 bases from J, with 12 bases in between. This chain's CDR3 is CASSQGAGITGELFF. DNA of the CDR3: TGCGCCAGCAGCCAGGGGGCCGGTATCACCGGGGAGCTGTTTTTT.

This chain uses TRBV18 with TRBJ2-7; D is perhaps TRBD2 (5 bases). This CDR3 has 14 residues. V lost 2 bases, J lost 0 bases, and 8 bases lay in between. Germline assignment: CDR1 KGHSH and CDR2 LQKENI. CDR3 protein: CASSPERSSYEQYF. CDR3 in DNA: TGTGCCAGCTCACCAGAGCGGAGCTCCTACGAGCAGTACTTC.

This chain joins TRBV30 and TRBJ2-5, with D uncertain. CDR3 length equals 14 residues. Looked up from germline, CDR1 is GTSNPN and CDR2 is SVGIG (reference sequence). Between the trimmed V and J ends, which lost 4 bases and 4 bases, there was a span of 16 bases. CDR3 coding DNA: TGTGCCTGGACGCCCTTGAGGCCGGTAGAGACCCAGTACTTC. Translated: CAWTPLRPVETQYF.

This sequence joins TRBV25-1 and TRBJ2-1; the D is unclear. Deletions cut 7 bases from V and 7 bases from J, with 5 bases between. Per the germline V gene, CDR1 is MGHDK and CDR2 is SYGVNS. This CDR3 comprises 10 residues. CDR3 region: CASMANEQFF. CDR3 DNA: TGTGCCAGCATGGCTAATGAGCAGTTCTTC. The whole variable domain, remainder taken from reference TRBV25-1 and TRBJ2-1, is EADIYQTPRYLVIGTGKKITLECSQTMGHDKMYWYQQDPGMELHLIHYSYGVNSTEKGDLSSESTVSRIRTEHFPLTLESARPSHTSQYLCASMANEQFFGPGTRLTVL.

This sequence joins TRBV5-6 and TRBJ2-1; weak D call: TRBD2 (5 bases). Trimming removed 4 bases at V and 8 bases at J, with 10 bases between. CDR1 is SGHDT, CDR2 YYEEEE, per germline. The CDR3 extends over 12 amino acids. The CDR3 sequence is CASSPGNHEQFF. In DNA form, the CDR3 reads TGTGCCAGCAGCCCCGGGAATCATGAGCAGTTCTTC. Filled out from reference TRBV5-6 and TRBJ2-1, the complete variable domain reads DAGVTQSPTHLIKTRGQQVTLRCSPKSGHDTVSWYQQALGQGPQFIFQYYEEEERQRGNFPDRFSGHQFPNYSSELNVNALLLGDSALYLCASSPGNHEQFFGPGTRLTVL.

The rearrangement links TRBV11-3 to TRBJ1-2; D is unresolved. The V gene's germline CDR1 is SGHNT and CDR2 YENEEA. Deletions cut 0 bases from V and 6 bases from J, with 8 bases between. There are 13 residues in the CDR3. For the CDR3, the DNA is TGTGCCAGCAGCTTAGATGAGTCCAATGGCTACACCTTC. Encoded protein: CASSLDESNGYTF.

The CDR3 DNA reads as TGTGCCAGCAGTACGGGACTACGTACTCCCTACGAGCAGTACTTC. It codes for CASSTGLRTPYEQYF. This chain joins TRBV28 and TRBJ2-7, with TRBD2 identical over 7 bases. The CDR3 covers 15 residues. Germline V gene sequence: CDR1 MDHEN, CDR2 SYDVKM. Trimming removed 5 bases from V and 2 bases from J; junction bases left unmatched: 9.

This clone was counted once. J is TRBJ2-3 and V is TRBV19; 8 bases match TRBD1. The germline gives CDR1 LNHDA, CDR2 SQIVND (reference sequence). The CDR3 runs to 15 residues. V shed 2 bases and J 6 bases; nucleotides not matched to a gene: 7. The DNA for the CDR3 is TGTGCCAGTAGTATAACCCAGGGGGCGGGGGATACGCAGTATTTT. Its protein is CASSITQGAGDTQYF.

This clone has ten or more counts. The CDR3 is CASTYGEEQYF. CDR3 DNA sequence: TGTGCCAGTACCTATGGGGAGGAGCAGTACTTC. The V gene is TRBV19, the J gene TRBJ2-7; perhaps TRBD2 as D (5 bases). The CDR3 is 11 amino acids. The germline V gene has CDR1 LNHDA and CDR2 SQIVND (reference sequence). Trimming shortened V by 7 bases and J by 7 bases, and 11 bases separated the two germline ends.

The chain joins TRBV12-5 to TRBJ1-4; possibly TRBD1 for D (5 bases). The CDR3 is 14 amino acids. Germline values: CDR1 LGHNT, CDR2 FRNRAP. Between the trimmed V and J ends, which lost 3 bases and 7 bases, there was a span of 12 bases. DNA of the CDR3: TGTGCTAGTGGTTTTGGGGGGTTTGGTGAAAAACTGTTTTTT. Encoded protein: CASGFGGFGEKLFF.

The chain couples TRBV7-6 to TRBJ2-7; 7 bases are shared with TRBD1. This CDR3 is 12 amino acids long. Trimming took 8 bases from V and 2 from J; bases not matched to a gene: 3. The germline V gene encodes CDR1 SGHVS and CDR2 FNYEAQ. The CDR3 nucleotides read TGTGCCAGCGGGGGACAGACCTACGAGCAGTACTTC. This gives the protein CASGGQTYEQYF. Supplemented by reference TRBV7-6 and TRBJ2-7, the full variable domain reads GAGVSQSPRYKVTKRGQDVALRCDPISGHVSLYWYRQALGQGPEFLTYFNYEAQQDKSGLPNDRFSAERPEGSISTLTIQRTEQRDSAMYRCASGGQTYEQYFGPGTRLTVT.

The chain combines TRBV7-2 with TRBJ2-1, with D possibly TRBD2 on 5 matching bases. V was pared by 5 bases and J by 6 bases, with 11 bases between. The V gene's germline CDR1 is SGHTA and CDR2 FQGNSA. The length of the CDR3 is 13 residues. The CDR3 is CASSRTRVNEQFF. The CDR3 DNA is TGTGCCAGCAGCCGCACTAGGGTCAATGAGCAGTTCTTC.

This clone was counted once. This CDR3 reads CASSESGSAREQYF. The CDR3 DNA reads TGTGCCAGCAGTGAATCTGGTAGCGCTAGAGAGCAGTACTTC. The chain uses TRBV25-1 and TRBJ2-7; tentative D call: TRBD2 (5 bases). The CDR3 consists of 14 residues. Germline CDR1 is MGHDK and CDR2 is SYGVNS. V was clipped by 1 base and J by 7 bases, with 14 bases between them.

J is TRBJ1-4 and V is TRBV29-1, with unresolved D. Trimming shortened V by 5 bases and J by 4 bases, and 11 bases separated the two germline ends. CDR3 length equals 13 residues. Per germline, CDR1 SQVTM and CDR2 ANQGSEA. The CDR3: CSVSGEFNEKLFF. The CDR3 region has the DNA TGCAGCGTTAGCGGCGAGTTTAATGAAAAACTGTTTTTT.

The chain has TRBV18 and TRBJ2-7; D is perhaps TRBD2 (5 bases). This CDR3 comprises 14 residues. V lost 5 bases to trimming and J lost 6 bases, with 17 bases between them. Per germline, CDR1 KGHSH and CDR2 LQKENI. The CDR3 here is CASSFSPRGLEQYF. The CDR3 DNA is TGTGCCAGCTCATTTTCCCCTAGAGGGCTCGAGCAGTACTTC.

V and J are TRBV7-8 and TRBJ2-1, with D uncertain. CDR1 SGHVS and CDR2 FQNEAQ come from the germline V gene. V lost 5 bases and J lost 10, with 15 bases in between. The length of the CDR3 is 13 residues. CDR3 bases: TGTGCCAGCAGCGATAGGTATAACGGGGAGCAGTTCTTC. This gives the protein CASSDRYNGEQFF.

V and J are TRBV6-5 and TRBJ2-7; a possible D gene is TRBD1 (5 bases). Germline V gene data show CDR1 as MNHEY and CDR2 as SVGAGI. The V end lost 5 bases, the J end lost 2 bases, and 16 bases lay between the germline ends. The CDR3 sequence is 15 residues long. CDR3 region: CASSPHIDRPYEQYF. DNA of the CDR3: TGTGCCAGCAGTCCGCATATTGACAGACCCTACGAGCAGTACTTC.

In nucleotides, the CDR3 is TGTGCCAGCAGCTTCGGGAGCTACGAGCAGTACTTC. It yields the protein CASSFGSYEQYF. The chain employs TRBV5-5 and TRBJ2-7, with D maybe TRBD2 (6 bases). There are 12 residues in the CDR3. Trimming shortened V by 2 bases and J by 3 bases, and 6 bases separated the two germline ends. Germline assignment: CDR1 SGHKS and CDR2 YYEKEE (reference sequence).

The chain carries TRBV18 and TRBJ1-1; weak D call: TRBD1 (6 bases). V was shortened by 3 bases and J by 1 base, with 18 bases between the two germline ends. The CDR3 has 17 amino acids. Germline V lookup: CDR1 KGHSH, CDR2 LQKENI. CDR3: CASSPRIQGLGNTEAFF. The CDR3 region has the DNA TGTGCCAGCTCACCGAGGATACAGGGATTAGGGAACACTGAAGCTTTCTTT.

The chain carries TRBV4-1 and TRBJ2-7; D possibly corresponds to TRBD2 (6 bases). The CDR3 is made up of 15 amino acids. Germline CDR1 MGHRA, CDR2 YSYEKL. The V end was cut by 0 bases, the J end by 2 bases, with 11 bases between. The CDR3 nucleotides read TGCGCCAGCAGCCAAGATAACGGGGGACCCTACGAGCAGTACTTC. Residues: CASSQDNGGPYEQYF.